This T cell receptor beta chain was captured by sequencing in a study of identical twins. TCRdb re-analysed the 5' RACE reads in MiXCR, keeping a single row per CDR3 protein. The table records hundreds of thousands of distinct CDR3 sequences, 20% to 25% of them present only once. This clonotype came up many times. Germline CDR1 and CDR2: SSHAT and FNYEAQ (reference sequence). CDR3 length equals 13 residues. The V and J ends lost 5 bases and 8 bases respectively, with 16 bases between them. This same sample was also taken into another study, of T cells expressing NK-cell markers. From that second work: Leadership of the CD3+CD56-NKG2C+ fraction also belonged to these clonotypes in several donors. Expanded NKG2C+ T cell clones were not confirmed as HCMV-specific.

The source material was PBMCs. This TCR came from a woman between 18 and 29 years old in good health. The chain recombines TRBV7-7 with TRBJ2-7, with no clear D. The CDR3 region has the DNA TGTGCCAGCAGCCCAGAAGGTCGAGCTCAGCAGTACTTC. Translation gives CASSPEGRAQQYF.